This TCR beta chain is drawn from a study of blood T cell repertoires in COVID-19. Across the study: Samples taken during acute and convalescent COVID-19 were collected in the United States, Italy and Spain. Nucleic acid was either cDNA or gDNA, and it came from T cells, B-cell-depleted T cells, or PBMCs.

Per the original data handling: Amplification of reference gene primers was used by the study to estimate nucleated cell counts. Assay used: immunoSEQ multiplex PCR; TCRdb lists only in-frame clones, some missing. V, J and clone size are taken as reported in that table, and D and trimming were inferred from the DNA itself. The sample carries 250,000 to 350,000 clones, approximately 89% recorded once. CDR1 is MDHEN and CDR2 is SYDVKM in the germline V gene. This CDR3 spans 13 amino acids. Trimming pared 6 bases from V and 4 bases from J, leaving 9 bases between. The sequenced sample consisted of peripheral blood. The chain is built from TRBV28 and TRBJ2-2; D is perhaps TRBD1 (6 bases). The TCR sequence derives from a woman in her fifties or sixties who had recovered from COVID-19. The CDR3 bases are TGTGCCAGCAGGCAACAGGGCACCGGGGAGCTGTTTTTT. This translates into CASRQQGTGELFF.